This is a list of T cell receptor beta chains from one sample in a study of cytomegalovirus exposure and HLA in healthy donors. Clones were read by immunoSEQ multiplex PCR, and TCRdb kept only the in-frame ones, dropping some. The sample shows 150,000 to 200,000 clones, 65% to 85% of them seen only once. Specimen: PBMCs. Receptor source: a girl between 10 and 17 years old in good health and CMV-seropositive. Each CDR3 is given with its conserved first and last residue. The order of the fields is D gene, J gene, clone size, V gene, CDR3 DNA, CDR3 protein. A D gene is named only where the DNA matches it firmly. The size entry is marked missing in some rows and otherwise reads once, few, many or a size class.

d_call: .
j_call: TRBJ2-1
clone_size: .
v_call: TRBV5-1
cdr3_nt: TGCGCCAGCAGCTGGGGACTCGACTCCTACAATGAGCAGTTCTTC
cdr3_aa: CASSWGLDSYNEQFF

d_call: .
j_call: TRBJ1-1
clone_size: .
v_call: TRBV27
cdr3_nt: TGTGCCAGCAGCACACACACTGAAGCTTTCTTT
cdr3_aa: CASSTHTEAFF

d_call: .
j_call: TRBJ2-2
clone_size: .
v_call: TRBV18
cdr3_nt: TGTGCCAGCTCACCACTTTGGCGGCAGGGGTCCGGGGAGCTGTTTTTT
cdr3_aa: CASSPLWRQGSGELFF

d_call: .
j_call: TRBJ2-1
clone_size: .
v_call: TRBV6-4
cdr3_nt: TGTGCCAGCAGTGAAACTTCGCGCAATGAGCAGTTCTTC
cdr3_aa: CASSETSRNEQFF

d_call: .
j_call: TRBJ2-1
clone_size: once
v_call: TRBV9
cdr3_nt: TGTGCCAGCAGCCCACCGGTCTGGGAGAGCGAACTGAATGAGCAGTTCTTC
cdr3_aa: CASSPPVWESELNEQFF

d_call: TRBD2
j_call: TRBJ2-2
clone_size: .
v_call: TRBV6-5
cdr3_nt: TGTGCCAGCAGTTACATAAGGACTAGCGGGACTGGGGAGCTGTTTTTT
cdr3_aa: CASSYIRTSGTGELFF

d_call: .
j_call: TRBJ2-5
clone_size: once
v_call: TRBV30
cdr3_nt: TGTGCCTGGAGTGGGCAGTACCAAGAGACCCAGTACTTC
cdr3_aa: CAWSGQYQETQYF

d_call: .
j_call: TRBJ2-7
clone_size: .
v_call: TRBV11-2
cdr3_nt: TGTGCCAGCAGCCTCGGGACTTTATACGAGCAGTACTTC
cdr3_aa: CASSLGTLYEQYF

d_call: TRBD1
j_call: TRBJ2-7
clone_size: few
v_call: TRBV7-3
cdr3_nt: TGTGCCAGCAGCTTAGGGCAGGGGGCGAGTTGGGAATACGAGCAGTACTTC
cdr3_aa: CASSLGQGASWEYEQYF

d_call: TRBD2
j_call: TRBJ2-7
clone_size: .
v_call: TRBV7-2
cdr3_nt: TGTGCCAGCAGAGTTACCGGGACTATGACCTACGAGCAGTACTTC
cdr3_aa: CASRVTGTMTYEQYF

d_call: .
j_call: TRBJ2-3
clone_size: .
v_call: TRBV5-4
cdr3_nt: TGTGCCAGCGCGAGAGGCACAGATACGCAGTATTTT
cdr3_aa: CASARGTDTQYF

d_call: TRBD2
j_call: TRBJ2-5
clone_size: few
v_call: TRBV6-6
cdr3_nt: TGTGCCAGCAGCCAGGGACTAGCGGGACAAGAGACCCAGTACTTC
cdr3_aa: CASSQGLAGQETQYF

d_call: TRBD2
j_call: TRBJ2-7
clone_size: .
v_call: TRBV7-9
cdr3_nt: TGTGCCAGCAGCCGCCGGGGGGGTCACTACGAGCAGTACTTC
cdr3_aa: CASSRRGGHYEQYF

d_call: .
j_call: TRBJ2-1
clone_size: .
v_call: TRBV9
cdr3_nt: TGTGCCAGCAGCCCCCCGAGGAGTGCGCAGGAGCAGTTCTTC
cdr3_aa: CASSPPRSAQEQFF

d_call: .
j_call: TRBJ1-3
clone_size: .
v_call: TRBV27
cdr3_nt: TGTGCCAGCAGCCACAGGAGAAACACCATATATTTT
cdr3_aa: CASSHRRNTIYF

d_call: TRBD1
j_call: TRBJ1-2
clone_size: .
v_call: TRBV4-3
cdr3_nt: TGCGCCAGCAGCCAAGTCGCAGGGGGCGGGTATGGCTACACCTTC
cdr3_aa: CASSQVAGGGYGYTF

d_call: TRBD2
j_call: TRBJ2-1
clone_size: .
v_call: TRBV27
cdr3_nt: TGTGCCAGCAGTCGACTAGCGGGAGACTACAATGAGCAGTTCTTC
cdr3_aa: CASSRLAGDYNEQFF

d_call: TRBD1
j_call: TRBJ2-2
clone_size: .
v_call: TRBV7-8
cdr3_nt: TGTGCCAGCAGGACCGGGACAGGGGACACCGGGGAGCTGTTTTTT
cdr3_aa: CASRTGTGDTGELFF

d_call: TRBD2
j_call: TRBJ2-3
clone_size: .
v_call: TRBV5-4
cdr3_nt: TGTGCCAGCAGCTTGAGCGGGGCTAGCACAGATACGCAGTATTTT
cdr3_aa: CASSLSGASTDTQYF

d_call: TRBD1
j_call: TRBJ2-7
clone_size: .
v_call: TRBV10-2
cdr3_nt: TGCGCCAGCAGTATCTCGGTCCATGCGGACAGGAACTACGAGCAGTACTTC
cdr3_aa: CASSISVHADRNYEQYF

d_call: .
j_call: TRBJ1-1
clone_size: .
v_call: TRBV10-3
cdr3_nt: TGTGCCATCAGTGGCTGGCTCATGAACACTGAAGCTTTCTTT
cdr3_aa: CAISGWLMNTEAFF

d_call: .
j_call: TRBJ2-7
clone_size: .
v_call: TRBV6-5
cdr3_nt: TGTGCCAGCAGCTCAGGGCCCGGATCCTACGAGCAGTACTTC
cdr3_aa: CASSSGPGSYEQYF

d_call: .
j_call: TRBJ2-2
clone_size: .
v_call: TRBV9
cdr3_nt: TGTGCCAGCAGCGTAGGAAGAGGACAGATCACCGGGGAGCTGTTTTTT
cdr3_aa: CASSVGRGQITGELFF

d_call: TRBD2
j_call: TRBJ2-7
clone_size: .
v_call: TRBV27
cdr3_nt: TGTGCCAGCAGTTTATCCGGGACTAGTTTTTACGAGCAGTACTTC
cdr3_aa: CASSLSGTSFYEQYF

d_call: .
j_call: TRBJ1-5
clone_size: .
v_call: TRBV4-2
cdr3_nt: TGTGCCAGCAGCCAAGATAACAGACGGCCCCAGCATTTT
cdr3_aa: CASSQDNRRPQHF

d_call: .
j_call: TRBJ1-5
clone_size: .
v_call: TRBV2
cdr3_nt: TGTGCCAGCAGTAAGACAGGTTTCAATCAGCCCCAGCATTTT
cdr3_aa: CASSKTGFNQPQHF